These 31 T cell receptor beta chains came from one sample sequenced in a study of PD-1 blockade in classical Hodgkin lymphoma. All trial patients relapsed after autologous stem cell transplantation. Assay used: immunoSEQ multiplex PCR; TCRdb lists only in-frame clones, some missing. Seen here are fewer than 15,000 clones, around 80% observed once, and the top ten hold 20% to 25%. Sequences were derived from peripheral blood mononuclear cells (PBMCs), sampled at baseline. These receptors were obtained from a human donor with classical Hodgkin lymphoma.

Worth noting for this clone: One end of the junction does not line up with germline, which may come from a read error. The V gene is TRBV5-1, the J gene TRBJ2-5, with TRBD1 identical over 9 bases. The CDR3 runs 14 residues. The germline gives CDR1 SGHRS, CDR2 YFSETQ. The CDR3 loop reads CASTLDRGVETQYF. The CDR3 DNA reads TGCGCCAGCACCTTGGACAGGGGAGTAGAGACCCAGTACTTC.

A note on this clone: Its ends do not fully match the called genes, so a read error is possible. The sample carries other DNA sequences with the same CDR3. V and J are TRBV6-5 and TRBJ2-1, with TRBD2 matching over 9 bases. CDR3 length: 14 amino acids. Germline-derived CDR1 and CDR2 are MNHEY and SVGAGI. This chain's CDR3 is CASSYAGGYNEQFF. Written as DNA, the CDR3 is TGCGCCAGCAGTTACGCGGGAGGGTACAATGAGCAGTTCTTC.

The rearrangement uses TRBV18 and TRBJ2-7; 8 nucleotides match TRBD2. Per germline, CDR1 KGHSH and CDR2 LQKENI. V was pared by 6 bases and J by 9 bases, with 16 bases of the junction left unmatched. CDR3 length: 15 residues. The CDR3 DNA reads as TGTGCCAGCTCTCGGGACGTTAGCGGGATTGATCGGCAGTACTTC. Translation gives CASSRDVSGIDRQYF.

The chain employs TRBV6-1 and TRBJ2-6; tentatively, D is TRBD1 (6 bases). CDR1 and CDR2 from the germline V gene are MNHNS and SASEGT. The CDR3 consists of 14 residues. V was clipped by 8 bases and J by 0 bases, with 8 bases between them. The CDR3 loop reads CASDRSSGANVLTF. In DNA form, the CDR3 reads TGTGCCAGCGACAGGTCCTCTGGGGCCAACGTCCTGACTTTC.

This clone was detected once. This chain joins TRBV4-2 and TRBJ2-5; perhaps TRBD1 as D (5 bases). Per the germline V gene, CDR1 is LGHNA and CDR2 is YNFKEQ. Trimming shortened V by 1 base and J by 5 bases, and 11 bases separated the two germline ends. This CDR3 region has 14 residues. The CDR3 region has the DNA TGTGCCAGCAGCCAAGCTAGGGGATTTGAGACCCAGTACTTC. Translating gives CASSQARGFETQYF.

The CDR3 protein is CASSTRQGLPSYNEQFF. CDR3 DNA: TGTGCCAGTAGTACACGACAGGGGTTACCCTCCTACAATGAGCAGTTCTTC. The chain has TRBV19 and TRBJ2-1; 8 bases are a match to TRBD1. Germline CDR1 and CDR2: LNHDA and SQIVND (reference sequence). The CDR3 has 17 residues. The ends lost 4 bases at V and 0 bases at J; junction bases unmatched: 8.

This clone was observed a few times. The chain joins TRBV27 to TRBJ1-1; D not certain. CDR1 and CDR2 from the germline V gene are MNHEY and SMNVEV (reference sequence). CDR3 size: 13 residues. V lost 2 bases to trimming and J lost 4 bases, with 8 bases between them. CDR3 sequence: CASSLGLSTEAFF. As DNA, the CDR3 is TGTGCCAGCAGTTTAGGTTTGAGCACTGAAGCTTTCTTT.

V is TRBV11-2 and J is TRBJ2-7; 13 positions agree with TRBD2. CDR1 SGHAT and CDR2 FQNNGV come from the germline V gene. There are 16 residues in the CDR3. With 3 bases clipped from V and 1 base from J, the junction kept 3 bases outside the gene matches. The CDR3 region has the DNA TGTGCCAGCAGCTTTTGGACTAGCGGGAGATCCTACGAGCAGTACTTC. Protein product: CASSFWTSGRSYEQYF.

CDR3 residues: CATTSGSSSDTQYF. CDR3 DNA sequence: TGTGCCACCACTAGCGGGAGTTCTTCCGATACGCAGTATTTT. The V call is TRBV10-3, the J call TRBJ2-3; 11 nucleotides line up with TRBD2. This CDR3 region has 14 residues. The J segment lost 6 bases and the V segment lost 10 bases, leaving 9 bases of the junction unmatched. Germline V lookup: CDR1 ENHRY, CDR2 SYGVKD.

The V and J genes are TRBV5-1 and TRBJ2-1; tentatively, D is TRBD1 or TRBD2 (5 bases each). Germline values: CDR1 SGHRS, CDR2 YFSETQ. There are 14 residues in the CDR3. The V end was cut by 2 bases, the J end by 5 bases, with 11 bases between. CDR3 sequence (DNA): TGCGCCAGCAGCTTCCGGGACCGAGACAATGAGCAGTTCTTC. This encodes CASSFRDRDNEQFF.

V gene TRBV19 combines with J gene TRBJ2-6; no clear D. The V end lost 4 bases, the J end lost 2 bases, and 12 bases lay between the germline ends. Germline-derived CDR1 and CDR2 are LNHDA and SQIVND (reference sequence). The CDR3 is 16 amino acids. CDR3 protein: CASSRTAQTGANVLTF. CDR3 DNA: TGTGCCAGTAGTAGGACGGCGCAGACTGGGGCCAACGTCCTGACTTTC.

The chain carries TRBV30 and TRBJ2-2; the match to TRBD2 covers 13 bases. The CDR3 spans 17 residues. J lost 5 bases, V lost 1 base, and 7 bases had no gene match. Germline V gene sequence: CDR1 GTSNPN, CDR2 SVGIG (reference sequence). The CDR3 sequence is CAWSGTSGSSWTGELFF. The CDR3 DNA is TGTGCCTGGAGTGGGACTAGCGGGAGCAGTTGGACCGGGGAGCTGTTTTTT. Together with reference TRBV30 and TRBJ2-2, the CDR3 gives the full variable domain: SQTIHQWPATLVQPVGSPLSLECTVEGTSNPNLYWYRQAAGRGLQLLFYSVGIGQISSEVPQNLSASRPQDRQFILSSKKLLLSDSGFYLCAWSGTSGSSWTGELFFGEGSRLTVL.

CDR3 protein: CASSLRTLPGTKNIQYF. DNA of the CDR3: TGTGCCAGCAGCCTTCGGACTCTCCCGGGGACCAAAAACATTCAGTACTTC. The chain uses TRBV7-1 and TRBJ2-4; the D gene is possibly TRBD2 (5 bases). TRBV7-1 carries the ORF label, with uncertain function. The CDR3 spans 17 residues. V dropped 5 bases and J dropped 2 bases, with 19 bases sitting between them.

The chain recombines TRBV6-5 with TRBJ1-3; possibly TRBD1 for D (5 bases). V lost 3 bases, J lost 0 bases, and 12 bases lay in between. The germline CDR1 and CDR2 sequences are MNHEY and SVGAGI. This CDR3 spans 16 amino acids. The CDR3 sequence is CASSYDSFLSGNTIYF. The CDR3 DNA is TGTGCCAGCAGTTATGACAGCTTCCTCTCTGGAAACACCATATATTTT.

This clone has a single count. The rearrangement joins TRBV5-1 to TRBJ2-1; TRBD2 might be the D (6 bases). V lost 2 bases and J lost 2, with 8 bases in between. Germline V gives CDR1 SGHRS, CDR2 YFSETQ. CDR3 size: 14 residues. CDR3 sequence: CASSFAGTYNEQFF. In nucleotides, the CDR3 is TGCGCCAGCAGCTTCGCGGGAACCTACAATGAGCAGTTCTTC. Complete variable domain (other parts from reference TRBV5-1 and TRBJ2-1): KAGVTQTPRYLIKTRGQQVTLSCSPISGHRSVSWYQQTPGQGLQFLFEYFSETQRNKGNFPGRFSGRQFSNSRSEMNVSTLELGDSALYLCASSFAGTYNEQFFGPGTRLTVL.

The V call is TRBV25-1, the J call TRBJ2-1, with TRBD2 matching over 10 bases. The trim removed 6 bases at V and 3 bases at J, leaving 2 bases unmatched. In germline, CDR1 is MGHDK, CDR2 SYGVNS. The CDR3 contains 14 residues. This chain's CDR3 is CASRSGRDYNEQFF. CDR3 sequence (DNA): TGTGCCAGCAGGAGCGGGAGGGACTACAATGAGCAGTTCTTC.

The chain carries TRBV2 and TRBJ2-5; possible D gene TRBD2, 5 bases. CDR3 length: 11 residues. The germline gives CDR1 SNHLY, CDR2 FYNNEI. Trimming cost V 7 bases and J 3 bases, with 6 bases left between them. This CDR3 reads CASTAEETQYF. The CDR3 region has the DNA TGTGCCAGCACAGCGGAAGAGACCCAGTACTTC.

This clone was seen only once. The rearrangement uses TRBV5-5 and TRBJ1-2; TRBD1 might be the D (6 bases). Per the germline V gene, CDR1 is SGHKS and CDR2 is YYEKEE (reference sequence). Trimming shortened V by 4 bases and J by 4 bases, and 14 bases separated the two germline ends. The CDR3 covers 14 residues. This CDR3 reads CASSQPGGGYGYTF. The CDR3 DNA sequence: TGTGCCAGCAGCCAGCCCGGGGGCGGCTATGGCTACACCTTC.

The gene calls are TRBV14 and TRBJ2-6; D is ambiguous. V was clipped by 4 bases and J by 2 bases, with 9 bases between them. Germline assignment: CDR1 SGHDN and CDR2 FVKESK. The CDR3 sequence is 15 residues long. The CDR3 loop is CASSPPWAGANVLTF. The DNA of the CDR3 is TGTGCCAGCAGCCCTCCCTGGGCTGGGGCCAACGTCCTGACTTTC.

CDR3 sequence: CASSGTTWTEKLFF. CDR3 DNA sequence: TGTGCCAGTAGTGGGACAACCTGGACTGAAAAACTGTTTTTT. The chain uses TRBV19 and TRBJ1-4; D is perhaps TRBD1 (6 bases). This CDR3 contains 14 residues. V shed 5 bases and J shed 7 bases, with 14 bases lying between them. The germline V gene encodes CDR1 LNHDA and CDR2 SQIVND (reference sequence).

This clone has just one count. The V and J genes are TRBV11-2 and TRBJ2-7; 10 bases agree with TRBD1. The V gene's germline CDR1 is SGHAT and CDR2 FQNNGV. The J segment lost 5 bases and the V segment lost 4 bases, leaving 5 bases of the junction unmatched. This CDR3 is built from 14 residues. The CDR3 DNA sequence: TGTGCCAGCAGCTGGGGACAGGGGTCCAACGAGCAGTACTTC. Protein: CASSWGQGSNEQYF. The entire variable domain, with the rest obtained from reference TRBV11-2 and TRBJ2-7, is as follows: EAGVAQSPRYKIIEKRQSVAFWCNPISGHATLYWYQQILGQGPKLLIQFQNNGVVDDSQLPKDRFSAERLKGVDSTLKIQPAKLEDSAVYLCASSWGQGSNEQYFGPGTRLTVT.

This clone was counted only a few times. This rearrangement joins TRBV5-5 to TRBJ1-2; no firm D call. The CDR3 is made up of 14 amino acids. Trimming cost V 1 base and J 0 bases, with 7 bases left between them. CDR1 is SGHKS, CDR2 YYEKEE, per germline (reference sequence). CDR3 bases: TGTGCCAGCAGCTTGTTGGCAGCTAACTATGGCTACACCTTC. Amino acids: CASSLLAANYGYTF.

V gene TRBV7-2 combines with J gene TRBJ1-5; D remains unclear. The germline CDR1 and CDR2 sequences are SGHTA and FQGNSA. V dropped 1 base and J dropped 7 bases, with 8 bases sitting between them. This CDR3 comprises 13 residues. The CDR3 is CASSLDREQPQHF. The CDR3 DNA reads as TGTGCCAGCAGCTTAGACAGAGAACAGCCCCAGCATTTT. The complete variable domain, with remaining parts taken from reference TRBV7-2 and TRBJ1-5, reads GAGVSQSPSNKVTEKGKDVELRCDPISGHTALYWYRQSLGQGLEFLIYFQGNSAPDKSGLPSDRFSAERTGGSVSTLTIQRTQQEDSAVYLCASSLDREQPQHFGDGTRLSIL.

This clone showed up just once. The chain links TRBV19 to TRBJ2-5, with TRBD1 matching over 11 bases. V shed 5 bases, J shed 4 bases, and the junction held 0 bases outside the gene matches. The CDR3 runs 13 residues. Per the germline V gene, CDR1 is LNHDA and CDR2 is SQIVND (reference sequence). CDR3 coding DNA: TGTGCCAGTAGTGGGACAGGGGGAGAGACCCAGTACTTC. Residues: CASSGTGGETQYF. The variable domain in full, with the rest retrieved from reference TRBV19 and TRBJ2-5, is DGGITQSPKYLFRKEGQNVTLSCEQNLNHDAMYWYRQDPGQGLRLIYYSQIVNDFQKGDIAEGYSVSREKKESFPLTVTSAQKNPTAFYLCASSGTGGETQYFGPGTRLLVL.

This clone was seen more than once but under ten times. The gene calls are TRBV7-9 and TRBJ1-5; D ambiguous. CDR1 is SEHNR, CDR2 FQNEAQ, per germline (reference sequence). V was trimmed by 4 bases and J by 1 base, leaving 8 bases between them. The CDR3 covers 14 residues. This chain's CDR3 is CASSYSWSNQPQHF. CDR3 nucleotide sequence: TGTGCCAGCAGCTACAGTTGGAGCAATCAGCCCCAGCATTTT. The full variable domain, completed using reference TRBV7-9 and TRBJ1-5, is DTGVSQNPRHKITKRGQNVTFRCDPISEHNRLYWYRQTLGQGPEFLTYFQNEAQLEKSRLLSDRFSAERPKGSFSTLEIQRTEQGDSAMYLCASSYSWSNQPQHFGDGTRLSIL.

This clone is termed large. The V call is TRBV2, the J call TRBJ2-3, with D perhaps TRBD1 or TRBD2 (5 bases each). The CDR3 is 16 residues long. V lost 8 bases, J lost 2 bases, and 20 bases lay in between. Germline-derived CDR1 and CDR2 are SNHLY and FYNNEI. In DNA form, the CDR3 reads TGTGCCAGCTTCCTCGAAGGGGAGTTCGACACAGATACGCAGTATTTT. Its protein product is CASFLEGEFDTDTQYF. The full variable domain, in which reference TRBV2 and TRBJ2-3 provide the parts outside the CDR3, is EPEVTQTPSHQVTQMGQEVILRCVPISNHLYFYWYRQILGQKVEFLVSFYNNEISEKSEIFDDQFSVERPDGSNFTLKIRSTKLEDSAMYFCASFLEGEFDTDTQYFGPGTRLTVL.

The gene calls are TRBV27 and TRBJ2-1, with D possibly being TRBD1 (6 bases). CDR3 size: 14 residues. Germline V lookup: CDR1 MNHEY, CDR2 SMNVEV (reference sequence). The germline V and J ends were trimmed by 6 bases and 4 bases, with 13 bases remaining between them. CDR3 loop: CASSGTNPYNEQFF. CDR3 DNA sequence: TGTGCCAGCAGCGGGACAAATCCTTACAATGAGCAGTTCTTC.

The gene calls are TRBV6-5 and TRBJ2-1; 7 nucleotides match TRBD2. From germline, CDR1 is MNHEY and CDR2 SVGAGI. The length of the CDR3 is 13 residues. V shed 3 bases and J 10 bases; nucleotides not matched to a gene: 6. The CDR3 DNA is TGTGCCAGCAGTTATGCGGGAGTAGTGGAGCAGTTCTTC. Residues: CASSYAGVVEQFF.

This chain joins TRBV6-1 and TRBJ2-2; weak D call: TRBD2 (7 bases). Germline values: CDR1 MNHNS, CDR2 SASEGT. This CDR3 region has 14 residues. The V and J ends lost 2 bases and 6 bases respectively, with 10 bases between them. This chain's CDR3 is CASSEIGGPGELFF. CDR3 coding DNA: TGTGCCAGCAGTGAAATCGGGGGGCCCGGGGAGCTGTTTTTT.

This chain connects TRBV9 to TRBJ2-2, with 11 bases lining up with TRBD2. Germline V gene lookup returns CDR1 SGDLS and CDR2 YYNGEE. CDR3 size: 14 residues. V lost 3 bases, J lost 8 bases, and 3 bases stayed unmatched. This CDR3 reads CASSALAGGGELFF. CDR3 DNA: TGTGCCAGCAGCGCGCTAGCGGGAGGTGGGGAGCTGTTTTTT.

This clone was detected only once. The chain is built from TRBV6-1 and TRBJ2-7, with 11 bases aligning to TRBD2. J was trimmed by 4 bases and V by 9 bases; bases with no gene match: 8. This CDR3 is built from 14 residues. Germline V gives CDR1 MNHNS, CDR2 SASEGT. The CDR3 DNA reads as TGTGCCAGTCAACCTAGCGGGAGGTTTTACGAGCAGTACTTC. Encoded protein: CASQPSGRFYEQYF.